The clone carrying this T cell receptor beta chain was recorded a few times. The sample is drawn from a study of blood T cell repertoires in COVID-19. Study details: Material from acute and convalescent COVID-19 was sourced from the United States, Italy and Spain. From T cells, B-cell-depleted T cells, or PBMCs came the material, which was cDNA or gDNA.

In the source study's methods: Nucleated cell number was recorded as an estimate derived from reference gene primer amplification. The protocol was immunoSEQ multiplex PCR, while the TCRdb copy is restricted to in-frame clones and leaves out a portion. For V, J and clone size, that table is used; D and trimming come from the DNA. This sample has roughly 89,000 clones, with 75% to 90% found just once. V lost 7 bases, J lost 3 bases, and 10 bases stayed unmatched. The CDR3 spans 15 residues. Germline V gives CDR1 SNHLY, CDR2 FYNNEI. The J gene is TRBJ2-7, the V gene TRBV2; 9 bases are a match to TRBD1. Specimen: peripheral blood. This sequence originates from a woman in her seventies with acute or convalescent COVID-19. The CDR3 coding sequence is TGTGCCAGCAAGGACGGGACAGGGAAGGGCTACGAGCAGTACTTC. It yields the protein CASKDGTGKGYEQYF.